This T cell receptor beta chain was retrieved from a study of T-cell memory formation after mild COVID-19. Study findings and constraints: The authors left the SARS-CoV-2 specificity of second-wave clones peaking on day 37 unconfirmed. Memory cells collected pre-infection included some clones that later responded, suggesting cross-reactive memory joined. While clones contracting from day 15 to 85 were balanced between CD4 and CD8, later expanders leaned CD4+.

Notes on this clonotype: Its antigen is undetermined. Compared with germline, one end of the junction differs, possibly owing to a read error.

TCRdb reprocessed the 5' RACE reads with MiXCR, giving one entry per CDR3 protein. This table has around 110,000 distinct CDR3 sequences, over 10% appearing once. The source material was PBMCs or a T cell subset sorted from them (not recorded which). The clonotype was recovered from an adult woman who had mild COVID-19 (a few samples of this study predate the infection). Cell type and time point are not known.

The chain's CDR3 is CASSLDTWPDSSNYGYTF. In nucleotides, the CDR3 is TGTGCAAGCAGTTTAGACACTTGGCCCGACAGTTCTAACTATGGCTACACCTTC. The rearrangement joins TRBV12-3 or TRBV12-4 to TRBJ1-2, with TRBD1 as a possible D gene (5 bases). The CDR3 loop spans 18 amino acids.